This T cell receptor beta chain was sequenced during a study of Ad26.COV2.S vaccination and SARS-CoV-2 variants. Study-level information: Ad26.COV2.S, an intramuscular injection, was given once or twice 56 days apart. Study results and caveats: Total responses of T cells may have been underestimated by the analyses of TCR breadth and depth. Vaccine recipients posted higher spike-specific TCR breadth than their placebo counterparts.

On this clone itself: What it binds is unknown.

Treatment: roughly 19 received Ad26.COV2.S at low or high dose, single or two shots; about 5 received placebo; per-sample allocation not given. Each sample was drawn 63 days after the first injection (of vaccine or placebo). Data came from immunoSEQ multiplex PCR; TCRdb stores just in-frame clones and leaves some out. The profile shows around 370,000 clones, more than 75% of them singletons. The CDR3 has 14 residues. Germline-derived CDR1 and CDR2 are MGHDK and SYGVNS. The junction had 9 bases not matched to a gene; V was cut back by 6 bases and J by 6 bases. Sequencing used peripheral blood, obtained in a trial of Ad26.COV2.S vaccine versus placebo. This clonotype was sampled from a person aged 18-65 years who received the Ad26.COV2.S COVID-19 vaccine or a placebo. This chain uses TRBV25-1 with TRBJ2-3, with 7 bases fitting TRBD1. The CDR3 DNA reads TGTGCCAGCAGAGAGGACAGGTACCTCGATACGCAGTATTTT. This translates into CASREDRYLDTQYF.